This TCR beta chain came from a study of blood T cell repertoires in COVID-19. Produced via immunoSEQ multiplex PCR; TCRdb's table is partial and in-frame only. The sample yields around 430,000 clones, approximately 90% seen once. Germline CDR1 is SGHRS and CDR2 is YFSETQ. The CDR3 is 18 residues long. The germline V and J ends were trimmed by 1 base and 0 bases, with 20 bases remaining between them. This clone was picked up one time. The rearrangement joins TRBV5-1 to TRBJ2-7; no reliable D call. What was sequenced was peripheral blood. This receptor was taken from a woman aged 50 to 60 with COVID-19, enrolled during active disease. The CDR3 reads CASSLNQVSAVSSYEQYF. In nucleotides, the CDR3 is TGCGCCAGCAGCTTGAATCAGGTCTCAGCCGTGAGCTCCTACGAGCAGTACTTC. The whole variable domain, remainder taken from reference TRBV5-1 and TRBJ2-7, is KAGVTQTPRYLIKTRGQQVTLSCSPISGHRSVSWYQQTPGQGLQFLFEYFSETQRNKGNFPGRFSGRQFSNSRSEMNVSTLELGDSALYLCASSLNQVSAVSSYEQYFGPGTRLTVT.